Listed below are T cell receptor beta chains from one sample, sequenced in a study of cytomegalovirus exposure and HLA in healthy donors. The assay was immunoSEQ multiplex PCR, and TCRdb's table has in-frame clones only and misses some. The sample yields roughly 140,000 clones, around 78% seen once. Input material: PBMCs. The receptors shown here come from a woman younger than 35 in good health and CMV-seropositive. Both conserved end residues are part of each CDR3. The order of the fields is D gene, J gene, clone size, V gene, CDR3 protein, CDR3 DNA. The D gene is left open where the match is weak. Only some rows state a clone size, as once, few, many or a class for expanded clones.

D: TRBD2; J: TRBJ2-7; size: -; V: TRBV5-1; CDR3: CASSLPGLAGSHFYEQYF; DNA: TGCGCCAGCAGCTTACCGGGACTAGCGGGGAGTCACTTCTACGAGCAGTACTTC
D: TRBD1; J: TRBJ1-6; size: -; V: TRBV5-6; CDR3: CASTLNRGHHSYNSPLHF; DNA: TGTGCCAGCACCTTAAACAGGGGCCATCACTCCTATAATTCACCCCTCCACTTT
D: TRBD1; J: TRBJ2-6; size: -; V: TRBV2; CDR3: CASRPTDRGRTSGANVLTF; DNA: TGTGCCAGCAGACCCACGGACAGGGGGAGGACCTCTGGGGCCAACGTCCTGACTTTC
D: -; J: TRBJ2-3; size: few; V: TRBV5-1; CDR3: CASSLDGGGLADTQYF; DNA: TGCGCCAGCAGCTTGGACGGGGGTGGCTTGGCAGATACGCAGTATTTT
D: -; J: TRBJ1-1; size: -; V: TRBV29-1; CDR3: CSVHERNTEAFF; DNA: TGCAGCGTCCACGAGAGGAACACTGAAGCTTTCTTT
D: -; J: TRBJ1-5; size: -; V: TRBV4-1; CDR3: CASSQARGSNQPQHF; DNA: TGCGCCAGCAGCCAAGCCAGGGGTAGCAATCAGCCCCAGCATTTT
D: -; J: TRBJ1-4; size: -; V: TRBV29-1; CDR3: CSVGHPSEKLFF; DNA: TGCAGCGTTGGCCACCCCAGTGAAAAACTGTTTTTT
D: TRBD1; J: TRBJ1-4; size: few; V: TRBV18; CDR3: CASSSQLQGAAANEKLFF; DNA: TGTGCCAGCTCATCCCAATTACAGGGGGCTGCGGCTAATGAAAAACTGTTTTTT
D: -; J: TRBJ1-2; size: once; V: TRBV19; CDR3: CASSMRLLYGYTF; DNA: TGTGCCAGTAGTATGCGACTCCTCTATGGCTACACCTTC
D: TRBD1; J: TRBJ1-1; size: -; V: TRBV30; CDR3: CAWRDRAKYGTEAFF; DNA: TGTGCCTGGAGGGACAGGGCTAAGTATGGCACTGAAGCTTTCTTT
D: -; J: TRBJ2-7; size: few; V: TRBV5-1; CDR3: CASSLAGTYEQYF; DNA: TGCGCCAGCAGCTTGGCAGGGACCTACGAGCAGTACTTC
D: -; J: TRBJ1-4; size: -; V: TRBV11-2; CDR3: CASSLEVTGKTTNEKLFF; DNA: TGTGCCAGCAGCTTAGAAGTGACAGGCAAGACAACTAATGAAAAACTGTTTTTT
D: -; J: TRBJ1-1; size: -; V: TRBV10-3; CDR3: CAISGTAMNTEAFF; DNA: TGTGCCATCAGTGGGACAGCGATGAACACTGAAGCTTTCTTT
D: TRBD1; J: TRBJ1-2; size: -; V: TRBV28; CDR3: CASSRRTGGNYGYTF; DNA: TGTGCCAGCAGCCGTAGGACAGGGGGCAACTATGGCTACACCTTC
D: TRBD1; J: TRBJ2-7; size: medium-sized; V: TRBV27; CDR3: CASSFSDRNEQYF; DNA: TGTGCCAGCAGTTTCTCGGACAGGAACGAGCAGTACTTC
D: -; J: TRBJ2-3; size: few; V: TRBV27; CDR3: CASASSVTLGSSTDTQYF; DNA: TGTGCCAGCGCGTCTAGCGTGACCCTGGGGTCGAGCACAGATACGCAGTATTTT
D: -; J: TRBJ1-1; size: -; V: TRBV5-1; CDR3: CASSLRGTEAFF; DNA: TGCGCCAGCAGCTTAAGAGGGACTGAAGCTTTCTTT
D: -; J: TRBJ1-5; size: -; V: TRBV28; CDR3: CASRKQGQPQHF; DNA: TGTGCCAGCAGAAAACAGGGACAGCCCCAGCATTTT
D: TRBD1; J: TRBJ1-2; size: -; V: TRBV10-1; CDR3: CASSDPGQGAYGYTF; DNA: TGCGCCAGCAGTGATCCGGGACAGGGGGCCTATGGCTACACCTTC
D: TRBD2; J: TRBJ2-5; size: -; V: TRBV7-2; CDR3: CASSFFGTSGGEETQYF; DNA: TGTGCCAGCAGCTTCTTTGGGACTAGCGGGGGGGAAGAGACCCAGTACTTC
D: TRBD1; J: TRBJ1-4; size: -; V: TRBV7-9; CDR3: CASSLAYYRDSSNEKLFF; DNA: TGTGCCAGCAGCTTAGCTTACTACCGGGACAGTTCTAATGAAAAACTGTTTTTT
D: -; J: TRBJ1-1; size: few; V: TRBV6-6; CDR3: CASSRVGVTEAFF; DNA: TGTGCCAGCAGTCGGGTAGGGGTCACTGAAGCTTTCTTT
D: -; J: TRBJ2-3; size: -; V: TRBV7-2; CDR3: CASSVRTGRGDTQYF; DNA: TGTGCCAGCAGCGTACGGACAGGGAGGGGAGATACGCAGTATTTT
D: TRBD1; J: TRBJ2-5; size: -; V: TRBV5-1; CDR3: CASSSPSGQGQETQYF; DNA: TGCGCCAGCAGCTCACCCTCGGGACAGGGGCAAGAGACCCAGTACTTC
D: -; J: TRBJ2-3; size: -; V: TRBV6-1; CDR3: CASSELVGGSTDTQYF; DNA: TGTGCCAGCAGTGAATTGGTTGGCGGTAGCACAGATACGCAGTATTTT
D: TRBD1; J: TRBJ2-2; size: -; V: TRBV11-2; CDR3: CASSPTGGGTGELFF; DNA: TGTGCCAGCAGCCCGACAGGGGGCGGCACCGGGGAGCTGTTTTTT
D: -; J: TRBJ2-5; size: -; V: TRBV18; CDR3: CASSPPEEETQYF; DNA: TGTGCCAGCTCACCACCGGAGGAAGAGACCCAGTACTTC
D: -; J: TRBJ1-5; size: -; V: TRBV6-6; CDR3: CASSYSSRDQPQHF; DNA: TGTGCCAGCAGTTACTCGTCGAGGGATCAGCCCCAGCATTTT
D: -; J: TRBJ1-3; size: -; V: TRBV4-1; CDR3: CASSQEPRTASGNTIYF; DNA: TGCGCCAGCAGCCAAGAGCCCCGGACAGCCTCTGGAAACACCATATATTTT
D: TRBD1; J: TRBJ2-2; size: once; V: TRBV2; CDR3: CASIRSTGGANTGELFF; DNA: TGTGCCAGCATCCGATCTACAGGGGGCGCGAACACCGGGGAGCTGTTTTTT
D: TRBD1; J: TRBJ2-1; size: few; V: TRBV14; CDR3: CASSQSGTGWDEQFF; DNA: TGTGCCAGCAGCCAATCCGGGACAGGGTGGGATGAGCAGTTCTTC
D: -; J: TRBJ2-1; size: -; V: TRBV5-6; CDR3: CASSLLGVEQFF; DNA: TGTGCCAGCAGCTTGTTAGGGGTTGAGCAGTTCTTC
D: -; J: TRBJ2-6; size: -; V: TRBV7-2; CDR3: CASRSAGANVLTF; DNA: TGTGCCAGCAGGAGCGCTGGGGCCAACGTCCTGACTTTC
D: TRBD1; J: TRBJ1-5; size: -; V: TRBV5-1; CDR3: CASSQGDVGGAQPQHF; DNA: TGCGCCAGCAGCCAGGGGGACGTCGGGGGGGCACAGCCCCAGCATTTT
D: TRBD1; J: TRBJ1-3; size: -; V: TRBV28; CDR3: CASSPTGRSGNTIYF; DNA: TGTGCCAGCAGTCCGACAGGGCGCTCTGGAAACACCATATATTTT
D: -; J: TRBJ1-6; size: -; V: TRBV5-1; CDR3: CASSPDGDSPLHF; DNA: TGCGCCAGCAGCCCCGACGGAGATTCACCCCTCCACTTT
D: -; J: TRBJ1-2; size: -; V: TRBV6-1; CDR3: CASSEGGSGYTF; DNA: TGTGCCAGCAGCGAGGGGGGGAGCGGCTACACCTTC
D: -; J: TRBJ1-1; size: few; V: TRBV30; CDR3: CAWSVRWGDTEAFF; DNA: TGTGCCTGGAGTGTACGGTGGGGGGACACTGAAGCTTTCTTT
D: -; J: TRBJ1-2; size: -; V: TRBV15; CDR3: CATSRGQNYGYTF; DNA: TGTGCCACCAGCAGAGGGCAGAACTATGGCTACACCTTC
D: -; J: TRBJ1-1; size: once; V: TRBV5-6; CDR3: CASSLGVQGRNTEAFF; DNA: TGTGCCAGCAGCTTGGGAGTCCAGGGTCGAAACACTGAAGCTTTCTTT
D: TRBD1; J: TRBJ1-6; size: few; V: TRBV14; CDR3: CASSLRTGRNSPLHF; DNA: TGTGCCAGCAGCCTCCGGACAGGTCGTAATTCACCCCTCCACTTT
D: TRBD2; J: TRBJ2-3; size: once; V: TRBV5-1; CDR3: CASSRPLADTDTQYF; DNA: TGCGCCAGCAGCCGCCCCCTAGCGGACACAGATACGCAGTATTTT
D: -; J: TRBJ1-1; size: -; V: TRBV30; CDR3: CAIRDTSEAFF; DNA: TGTGCTATCCGGGACACCAGTGAAGCTTTCTTT
D: TRBD1; J: TRBJ1-5; size: -; V: TRBV28; CDR3: CASSLRAGGQPQHF; DNA: TGTGCCAGCAGTTTAAGGGCAGGGGGTCAGCCCCAGCATTTT
D: -; J: TRBJ1-1; size: once; V: TRBV6-6; CDR3: CASAGAVDTEAFF; DNA: TGTGCCAGCGCAGGGGCCGTGGACACTGAAGCTTTCTTT
D: -; J: TRBJ1-1; size: -; V: TRBV5-1; CDR3: CASSLGGGNTEAFF; DNA: TGCGCCAGCAGCTTGGGAGGGGGGAACACTGAAGCTTTCTTT
D: -; J: TRBJ1-1; size: -; V: TRBV19; CDR3: CASSPWGGGRTEAFF; DNA: TGTGCCAGTTCCCCCTGGGGGGGCGGGAGGACTGAAGCTTTCTTT
D: TRBD2; J: TRBJ2-1; size: once; V: TRBV9; CDR3: CASSVEPSGYSYNEQFF; DNA: TGTGCCAGCAGCGTAGAACCTAGCGGGTACTCCTACAATGAGCAGTTCTTC
D: -; J: TRBJ2-2; size: -; V: TRBV5-1; CDR3: CASSFHVSTGELFF; DNA: TGCGCCAGCAGCTTTCACGTGAGCACCGGGGAGCTGTTTTTT
D: TRBD1; J: TRBJ2-7; size: -; V: TRBV10-3; CDR3: CAIKGTGKYEQYF; DNA: TGTGCCATCAAGGGGACAGGGAAATACGAGCAGTACTTC
D: -; J: TRBJ1-3; size: -; V: TRBV9; CDR3: CASSVVGTAAGNTIYF; DNA: TGTGCCAGCAGCGTAGTTGGGACTGCGGCTGGAAACACCATATATTTT
D: -; J: TRBJ1-1; size: -; V: TRBV25-1; CDR3: CASSSRGVPGEAFF; DNA: TGTGCCAGCAGTTCGCGGGGGGTTCCGGGAGAAGCTTTCTTT
D: TRBD2; J: TRBJ2-5; size: few; V: TRBV7-2; CDR3: CASSPTLAGEETQYF; DNA: TGTGCCAGCAGCCCTACACTAGCGGGGGAAGAGACCCAGTACTTC
D: TRBD2; J: TRBJ2-2; size: -; V: TRBV30; CDR3: CACNGGAGNTGELFF; DNA: TGTGCCTGCAACGGGGGGGCGGGGAACACCGGGGAGCTGTTTTTT
D: TRBD2; J: TRBJ2-7; size: -; V: TRBV5-1; CDR3: CASSLREGPSYEQYF; DNA: TGCGCCAGCAGCTTGAGGGAGGGTCCCTCCTACGAGCAGTACTTC
D: -; J: TRBJ1-1; size: -; V: TRBV27; CDR3: CASGYLGTSTEAFF; DNA: TGTGCCAGCGGGTACTTGGGGACTAGCACTGAAGCTTTCTTT
D: -; J: TRBJ2-7; size: -; V: TRBV15; CDR3: CATSLPDKYEQYF; DNA: TGTGCCACCAGCCTACCTGACAAGTACGAGCAGTACTTC
D: -; J: TRBJ2-4; size: -; V: TRBV5-8; CDR3: CASSLRASQNIQYF; DNA: TGTGCCAGCAGCTTGAGAGCTAGCCAAAACATTCAGTACTTC
D: TRBD1; J: TRBJ2-1; size: -; V: TRBV10-1; CDR3: CASSGTGNSYNEQFF; DNA: TGCGCCAGCAGTGGGACAGGGAACTCCTACAATGAGCAGTTCTTC
D: -; J: TRBJ2-7; size: -; V: TRBV6-5; CDR3: CASRETGSSYEQYF; DNA: TGTGCCAGCAGAGAGACAGGTAGCTCCTACGAGCAGTACTTC